Reported below is one T cell receptor (beta chain). What it binds is unknown. These data belong to a study of chemoradiotherapy in HPV16-positive cancers. Notes on the study in general: Candidate HPV-specific clones and E7-related TCR motifs grew in tumor during treatment.

The germline gives CDR1 SNHLY, CDR2 FYNNEI. Between the trimmed V and J ends, which lost 4 bases and 2 bases, there was a span of 8 bases. The CDR3 length is 13 residues. Profiling relied on immunoSEQ multiplex PCR, and the TCRdb table lists in-frame clones only, not all of them. The table lists 10,000 to 11,000 clones, around 86% of them singletons. The gene calls are TRBV2 and TRBJ2-5, with D perhaps TRBD1 (5 bases). The sequence derives from a human donor with HPV-associated anogenital cancer. The source was blood, collected from a patient who underwent chemoradiotherapy. This CDR3 is CASSVYRQETQYF. The CDR3 bases are TGTGCCAGCAGTGTGTACAGGCAAGAGACCCAGTACTTC.